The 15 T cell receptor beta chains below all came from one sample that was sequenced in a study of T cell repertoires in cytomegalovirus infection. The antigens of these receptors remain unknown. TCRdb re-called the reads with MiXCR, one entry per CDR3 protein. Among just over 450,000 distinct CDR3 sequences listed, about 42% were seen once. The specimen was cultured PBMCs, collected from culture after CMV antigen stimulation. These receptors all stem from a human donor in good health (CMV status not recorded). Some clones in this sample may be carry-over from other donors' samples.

As DNA, the CDR3 is TGTGCCAGCAGCCAACAACAGGGCCACGGAGATACGCAGTATTTT. The encoded protein is CASSQQQGHGDTQYF. V gene TRBV4-2 combines with J gene TRBJ2-3; TRBD1 might be the D (6 bases). In germline, CDR1 is LGHNA, CDR2 YNFKEQ. The V end lost 2 bases, the J end lost 5 bases, and 14 bases lay between the germline ends. CDR3 length: 15 amino acids.

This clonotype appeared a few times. Here the CDR3 DNA reads TGTGCCAGCAGCATCCAGGGTTACGGGAGGGGCCCAGTCGAGCAGTACTTC. Translating it yields CASSIQGYGRGPVEQYF. The J gene is TRBJ2-7, the V gene TRBV7-2; TRBD2 matches at 8 bases. The germline gives CDR1 SGHTA, CDR2 FQGNSA. Trimming cost V 5 bases and J 6 bases; bases outside gene matches: 18. This CDR3 is 17 amino acids long.

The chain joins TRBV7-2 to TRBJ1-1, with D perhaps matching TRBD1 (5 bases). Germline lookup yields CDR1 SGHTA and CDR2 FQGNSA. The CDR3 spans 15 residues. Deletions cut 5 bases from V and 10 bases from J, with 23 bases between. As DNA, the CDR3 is TGTGCCAGCAGCCCTAGTGGGGCCAGGGATGGGGCAGCTTTCTTT. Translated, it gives CASSPSGARDGAAFF.

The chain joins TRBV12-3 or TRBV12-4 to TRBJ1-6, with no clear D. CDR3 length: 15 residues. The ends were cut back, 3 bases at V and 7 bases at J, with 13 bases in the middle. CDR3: CASSFGGLSNSPLHF. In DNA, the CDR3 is TGTGCCAGCAGTTTCGGTGGGCTATCAAATTCACCCCTCCACTTT.

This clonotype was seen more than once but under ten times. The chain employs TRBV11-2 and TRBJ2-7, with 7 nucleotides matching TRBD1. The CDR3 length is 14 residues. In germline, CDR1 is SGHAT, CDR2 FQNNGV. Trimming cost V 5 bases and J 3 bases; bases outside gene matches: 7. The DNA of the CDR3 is TGTGCCAGCAGCCAGGGACAGCTTAGCTACGAGCAGTACTTC. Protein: CASSQGQLSYEQYF.

The CDR3 loop reads CASIPGQGYSGANVLTF. CDR3 nucleotides: TGTGCCAGTATACCGGGACAGGGTTATAGTGGGGCCAACGTCCTGACTTTC. The chain combines TRBV19 with TRBJ2-6; 9 bases are a match to TRBD1. Unmatched junction bases numbered 10, after V lost 7 bases and J lost 3 bases. The CDR3 runs to 17 residues. CDR1 and CDR2 from the germline V gene are LNHDA and SQIVND (reference sequence).

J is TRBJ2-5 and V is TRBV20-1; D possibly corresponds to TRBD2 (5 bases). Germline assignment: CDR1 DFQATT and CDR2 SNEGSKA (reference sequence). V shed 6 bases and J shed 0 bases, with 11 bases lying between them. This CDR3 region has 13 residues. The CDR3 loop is CSARTSNQETQYF. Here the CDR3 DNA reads TGCAGTGCGAGGACTTCCAACCAAGAGACCCAGTACTTC.

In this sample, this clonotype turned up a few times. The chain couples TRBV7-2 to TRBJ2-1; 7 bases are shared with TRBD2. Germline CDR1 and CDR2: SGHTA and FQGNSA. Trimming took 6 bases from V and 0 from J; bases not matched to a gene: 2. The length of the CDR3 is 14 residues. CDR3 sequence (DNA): TGTGCCAGCAGGACTAGCAGCTCCTACAATGAGCAGTTCTTC. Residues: CASRTSSSYNEQFF. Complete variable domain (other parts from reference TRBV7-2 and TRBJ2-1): GAGVSQSPSNKVTEKGKDVELRCDPISGHTALYWYRQSLGQGLEFLIYFQGNSAPDKSGLPSDRFSAERTGGSVSTLTIQRTQQEDSAVYLCASRTSSSYNEQFFGPGTRLTVL.

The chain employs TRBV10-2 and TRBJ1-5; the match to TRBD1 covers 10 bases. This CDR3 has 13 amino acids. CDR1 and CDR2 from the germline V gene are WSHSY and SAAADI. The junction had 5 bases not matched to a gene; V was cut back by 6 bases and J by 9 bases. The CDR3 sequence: CASRGQGRGPQHF. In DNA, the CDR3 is TGCGCCAGCAGGGGACAGGGGCGAGGGCCCCAGCATTTT.

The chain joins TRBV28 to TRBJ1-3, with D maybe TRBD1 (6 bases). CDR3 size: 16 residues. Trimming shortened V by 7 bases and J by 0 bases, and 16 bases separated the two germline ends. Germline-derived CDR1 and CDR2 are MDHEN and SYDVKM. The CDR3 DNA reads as TGTGCCAGCATGGGGGCCCAGGGGACCTCTGGAAACACCATATATTTT. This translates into CASMGAQGTSGNTIYF.

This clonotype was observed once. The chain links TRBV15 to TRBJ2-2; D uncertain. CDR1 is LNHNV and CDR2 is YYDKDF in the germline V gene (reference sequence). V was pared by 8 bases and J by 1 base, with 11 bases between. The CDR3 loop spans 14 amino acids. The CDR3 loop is CATQGPRNTGELFF. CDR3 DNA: TGTGCCACCCAAGGGCCTCGGAACACCGGGGAGCTGTTTTTT.

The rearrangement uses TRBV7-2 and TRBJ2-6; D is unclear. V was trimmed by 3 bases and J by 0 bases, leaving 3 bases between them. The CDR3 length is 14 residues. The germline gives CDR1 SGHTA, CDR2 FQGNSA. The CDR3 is CASSFDSGANVLTF. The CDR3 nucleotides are TGTGCCAGCAGCTTTGACTCTGGGGCCAACGTCCTGACTTTC.

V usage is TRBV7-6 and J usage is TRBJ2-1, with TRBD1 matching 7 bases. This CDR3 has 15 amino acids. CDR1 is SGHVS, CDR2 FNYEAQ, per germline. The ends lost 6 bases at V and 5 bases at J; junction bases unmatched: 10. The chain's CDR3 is CASSRQRDRNNEQFF. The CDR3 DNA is TGTGCCAGCAGTCGACAGAGGGACAGAAACAATGAGCAGTTCTTC.

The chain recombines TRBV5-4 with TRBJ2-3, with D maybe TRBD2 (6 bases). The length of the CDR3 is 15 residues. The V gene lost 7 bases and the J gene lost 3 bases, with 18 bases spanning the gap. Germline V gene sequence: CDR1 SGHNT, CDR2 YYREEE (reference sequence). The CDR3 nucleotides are TGTGCCAGCTCGGTCGTACGGCGGGGTACAGATACGCAGTATTTT. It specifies CASSVVRRGTDTQYF. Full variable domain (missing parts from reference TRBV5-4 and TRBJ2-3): ETGVTQSPTHLIKTRGQQVTLRCSSQSGHNTVSWYQQALGQGPQFIFQYYREEENGRGNFPPRFSGLQFPNYSSELNVNALELDDSALYLCASSVVRRGTDTQYFGPGTRLTVL.

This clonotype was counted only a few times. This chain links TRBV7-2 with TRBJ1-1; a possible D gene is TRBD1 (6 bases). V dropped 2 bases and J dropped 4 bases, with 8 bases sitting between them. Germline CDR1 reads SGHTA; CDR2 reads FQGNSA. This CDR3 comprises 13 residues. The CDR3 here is CASSLHRVTEAFF. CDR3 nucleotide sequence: TGTGCCAGCAGCTTACACAGGGTCACTGAAGCTTTCTTT. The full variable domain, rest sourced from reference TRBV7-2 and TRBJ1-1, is GAGVSQSPSNKVTEKGKDVELRCDPISGHTALYWYRQSLGQGLEFLIYFQGNSAPDKSGLPSDRFSAERTGGSVSTLTIQRTQQEDSAVYLCASSLHRVTEAFFGQGTRLTVV.